The sequence of this T cell receptor beta chain was determined in a study of Tregs in tolerant kidney transplant recipients. Mixed chimerism was transient after nonmyeloablative marrow transplants from related graft donors. Deletions cut 2 bases from V and 6 bases from J, with 9 bases between. The CDR3 runs 13 residues. The method was immunoSEQ multiplex PCR; TCRdb's version includes in-frame clones alone and lacks a portion of them. The sample has about 50,000 clones, approximately 89% seen once. This receptor was identified in a human patient who received a combined kidney and bone marrow transplant. The T cells may partly be graft donor cells. The sequences come from CD8+ T cells from blood (PBMCs), collected 12 months after the transplant. The chain has TRBV23-1 and TRBJ2-3; D may be TRBD2 (5 bases). Being an ORF, TRBV23-1 has a function that is uncertain. In DNA, the CDR3 is TGCGCCAGCAGTCAACCTAGCCTGGATACGCAGTATTTT. This translates into CASSQPSLDTQYF.